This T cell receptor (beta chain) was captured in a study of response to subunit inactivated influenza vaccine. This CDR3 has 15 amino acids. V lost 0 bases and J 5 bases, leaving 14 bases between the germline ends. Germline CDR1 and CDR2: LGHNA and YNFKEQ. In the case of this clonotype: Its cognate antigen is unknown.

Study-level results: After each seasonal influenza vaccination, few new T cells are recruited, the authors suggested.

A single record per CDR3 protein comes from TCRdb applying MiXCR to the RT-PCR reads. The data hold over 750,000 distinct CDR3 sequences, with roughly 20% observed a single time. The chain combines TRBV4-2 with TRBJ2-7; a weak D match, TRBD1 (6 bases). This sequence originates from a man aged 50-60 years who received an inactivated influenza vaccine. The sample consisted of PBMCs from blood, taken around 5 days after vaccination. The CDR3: CASSQEVLTGNEQYF. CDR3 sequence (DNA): TGTGCCAGCAGCCAAGAGGTTCTGACAGGTAACGAGCAGTACTTC.